This TCR beta chain was recovered during a study of T cells after yellow fever vaccination. 5'RACE template switching added a universal primer site and UMIs to TCR cDNA. TCRdb itself ran the 5' RACE reads through MiXCR, one entry per CDR3 protein. The repertoire holds hundreds of thousands of distinct CDR3 sequences, 6.2% seen once, with over 12% in the top ten. The CDR3 sequence is 16 residues long. V was pared by 8 bases and J by 0 bases, with 17 bases between. The germline gives CDR1 SGHVS, CDR2 FQNEAQ. There are many counts of this clonotype. Its antigen is currently unknown. Study findings and constraints: Among primary-vaccination clones, most reappeared after the booster, at roughly 96% for CD4 and approximately 90% for CD8. Among all clonotypes, a small share was observed in both CD4 and CD8 compartments.

Sequences were derived from PBMCs, sampled 5 days after the yellow fever booster vaccination. The TCR comes from a man aged 30-40 years who received the YFV17D yellow fever vaccine. The J gene is TRBJ1-3, the V gene TRBV7-8; no clear D gene. The CDR3 DNA reads as TGTGCCAGCTCGGACCCAACAGAGAACTCTGGAAACACCATATATTTT. This sequence encodes CASSDPTENSGNTIYF.